Listed below are T cell receptor beta chains from one sample, sequenced in a study of regulatory T cells in long-lasting Graves disease. Using its own MiXCR run on the multiplex PCR reads, TCRdb lists one record per CDR3 protein. The sample includes roughly 500,000 distinct CDR3 sequences, 20% to 25% of them seen just once. The specimen comprised peripheral blood mononuclear cells (PBMCs), sampled when the disease was refractory, from a patient treated with antithyroid drugs. The receptors originated from a female donor with Graves disease. Each CDR3 is given with its conserved first and last residue. A D gene is named only where the DNA matches it firmly. The listing skips clone size in some rows; elsewhere it reads once, few, many or a size class.

TRBV7-9,NA,NA,TRBJ2-5,TGTGCCAGCAGAGAGCCCGGTCAGTCGGGAGAGACCCAGTACTTC,CASREPGQSGETQYF
TRBV27,TRBD2,many,TRBJ2-2,TGTGCCAGCAGCCGTAGCGGGGCTCCGAACACCGGGGAGCTGTTTTTT,CASSRSGAPNTGELFF
TRBV28,NA,many,TRBJ1-2,TGTGCCAGCAGCCAACAGGGCTATGGCTACACCTTC,CASSQQGYGYTF
TRBV19,NA,NA,TRBJ1-1,TGTGCCAGTCAGCGTGGGGCGAGGGCTGAAGCTTTCTTT,CASQRGARAEAFF
TRBV28,NA,many,TRBJ1-1,TGTGCCAGCAGCCCGTTCCGGGGTAACACTGAAGCTTTCTTT,CASSPFRGNTEAFF
TRBV19,NA,few,TRBJ1-2,TGTGCCAGTAGTGCCCCCAGTCCTAACTATGGCTACACCTTC,CASSAPSPNYGYTF
TRBV15,NA,NA,TRBJ2-7,TGTGCCACCAGCAGAGATGTGACGAGCGGGGAGCAGTACTTC,CATSRDVTSGEQYF
TRBV20-1,NA,few,TRBJ1-5,TGCAGTGCTAATACCGGGACGGATCAGCCCCAGCATTTT,CSANTGTDQPQHF
TRBV4-3,NA,NA,TRBJ2-6,TGCGCCAGCAGCCAAGATAGGGGAGCCGGGGCCAACGTCCTGACTTTC,CASSQDRGAGANVLTF
TRBV12-3/TRBV12-4,NA,many,TRBJ1-2,TGTGCCAGCAGACCTGGTGGGGCAGGTTATGGCTACACCTTC,CASRPGGAGYGYTF
TRBV7-2,NA,NA,TRBJ1-6,TGTGCCAGCAGCTTAGTGGACTCACCCCTCCACTTT,CASSLVDSPLHF
TRBV13,NA,NA,TRBJ2-4,TGTGCCAGCAGCGAAGGACGGCGGATTCAGTACTTC,CASSEGRRIQYF
TRBV24-1,NA,few,TRBJ2-1,TGTGCCACCAGTGATCCTACAGGGTCTGGAGACAATGAGCAGTTCTTC,CATSDPTGSGDNEQFF
TRBV20-1,NA,many,TRBJ2-5,TGCAGTGCCCGACACAGGTCAGAGACCCAGTACTTC,CSARHRSETQYF
TRBV24-1,TRBD1,few,TRBJ2-2,TGTGCCACCAGTGACCGGGACAGGGCAAGGACGGGGGAGCTGTTTTTT,CATSDRDRARTGELFF
TRBV20-1,NA,many,TRBJ2-5,TGCAGTGCTAGGGGGGAGTCAGAGACCCAGTACTTC,CSARGESETQYF
TRBV11-2,TRBD1,many,TRBJ1-1,TGTGCCAGCAGCATGACAGGGGCCGAAGCTTTCTTT,CASSMTGAEAFF
TRBV5-5,NA,NA,TRBJ1-6,TGTGCCAGCAGTCTACGTACCGGGACACTCTTTGGGGGCTCCTATAATTCACCCCTCCACTTT,CASSLRTGTLFGGSYNSPLHF
TRBV20-1,NA,few,TRBJ1-1,TGCAGTGCTAGAGATACAGGAAGGGGCACTGAAGCTTTCTTT,CSARDTGRGTEAFF
TRBV6-5,NA,many,TRBJ1-1,TGTGCCAGCAGTTACGCCCCGAACACTGAAGCTTTCTTT,CASSYAPNTEAFF
TRBV20-1,NA,NA,TRBJ2-7,TGCAGTGCTTCCCCCGACAGGGACTTACACGAGCAGTACTTC,CSASPDRDLHEQYF
TRBV6-1,NA,many,TRBJ2-7,TGTGCCAGCAGTGAGGCTAGCGTGCTAGAAAACGAGCAGTACTTC,CASSEASVLENEQYF
TRBV28,NA,many,TRBJ1-1,TGTGCCAGCAGTTTTGGGGCAGTCACTGAAGCTTTCTTT,CASSFGAVTEAFF
TRBV27,NA,many,TRBJ2-7,TGTGCCAGCAGTTATCGACTGGCCTACGAGCAGTACTTC,CASSYRLAYEQYF
TRBV7-3,TRBD2,NA,TRBJ2-2,TGTGCCAGCAGCTTAGGGCGGGAGTCGGCTAGCGCCGGGGAGCTGTTTTTT,CASSLGRESASAGELFF
TRBV11-1,NA,NA,TRBJ2-7,TGTGCCAGCAGCTTAGGCACGGGGGAGCAGTACTTC,CASSLGTGEQYF
TRBV3-1,TRBD2,NA,TRBJ2-5,TGTGCCAGCAGCCCACCGACTAGCGGGCAACGAGAGACCCAGTACTTC,CASSPPTSGQRETQYF
TRBV20-1,TRBD1,many,TRBJ1-5,TGCAGTGCTACGGGACAGATAGGGGATCAGCCCCAGCATTTT,CSATGQIGDQPQHF
TRBV9,NA,once,TRBJ2-2,TGTGCCAGCAGCGTAGACGGGCTGTCGAACACCGGGGAGCTGTTTTTT,CASSVDGLSNTGELFF
TRBV6-2/TRBV6-3,NA,many,TRBJ1-5,TGTGCCAGCAGTCATCGACAAGGCAATCAGCCCCAGCATTTT,CASSHRQGNQPQHF
TRBV12-3/TRBV12-4,NA,many,TRBJ1-2,TGTGCCAGCAGTTTAGAAGGCGGGCTTGGCTACACCTTC,CASSLEGGLGYTF
TRBV7-8,TRBD2,many,TRBJ2-7,TGTGCCAGCAGCTTAGGGCTAGCGGATCTTTACGAGCAGTACTTC,CASSLGLADLYEQYF
TRBV12-3/TRBV12-4,NA,many,TRBJ1-4,TGTGCCAGCAGCGGAGGGGGTGGTGATGAAAAACTGTTTTTT,CASSGGGGDEKLFF
TRBV28,NA,many,TRBJ1-2,TGTGCCAGCAGCGCGGACAGCGGAAAGTTTTATAACTATGGCTACACCTTC,CASSADSGKFYNYGYTF
TRBV30,NA,many,TRBJ2-4,TGTGCCTGGAGCGCAGGCTGGTCCAAAAACATTCAGTACTTC,CAWSAGWSKNIQYF
TRBV2,TRBD1,once,TRBJ1-6,TGTGCCAGCAGTCCGGGACAGGGCTTCAATTCACCCCTCCACTTT,CASSPGQGFNSPLHF
TRBV27,NA,many,TRBJ1-2,TGTGCCAGCAGTTTAGCAAGAAACTATGGCTACACCTTC,CASSLARNYGYTF
TRBV12-3/TRBV12-4,NA,many,TRBJ1-3,TGTGCCAGCAGTTTAGGGGCAGGTCCTTCTTTCTCTGGAAACACCATATATTTT,CASSLGAGPSFSGNTIYF
TRBV28,TRBD1,NA,TRBJ2-1,TGTGCCAGCAGTGTACCGGGACAGGGGTACAATGAGCAGTTCTTC,CASSVPGQGYNEQFF
TRBV18,TRBD1,NA,TRBJ2-3,TGTGCCAGCTCACGTGGACAGGGGTCAGATACGCAGTATTTT,CASSRGQGSDTQYF
TRBV12-3/TRBV12-4,TRBD1,many,TRBJ1-5,TGTGCCAGCAGTTTTGGGACAGGAAAATTTAGCAATCAGCCCCAGCATTTT,CASSFGTGKFSNQPQHF
TRBV13,NA,NA,TRBJ2-7,TGTGCCAGCACCTCAGGGGAAGGTAGCGAGCAGTACTTC,CASTSGEGSEQYF
TRBV2,NA,many,TRBJ2-5,TGTGCCAGCAGTGAAGCCAGAGGTCTTGGAGAGACCCAGTACTTC,CASSEARGLGETQYF
TRBV20-1,NA,NA,TRBJ2-7,TGCAGTGTTACCTACGGGCGTCTCGAGCAGTACTTC,CSVTYGRLEQYF
TRBV4-1,TRBD2,NA,TRBJ2-7,TGCGCCAGCAGCTCTTTCCTAGCGGGAGGGCTCTACGAGCAGTACTTC,CASSSFLAGGLYEQYF
TRBV5-8,NA,few,TRBJ2-7,TGTGCCAGCAGCTGGGTGGGGCACTCCTACGAGCAGTACTTC,CASSWVGHSYEQYF
TRBV9,NA,NA,TRBJ1-1,TGTGCCAGCAGCGTAGTACCAGGGGACACTGAAGCTTTCTTT,CASSVVPGDTEAFF
TRBV28,NA,many,TRBJ1-2,TGTGCCAGCAGTTTATTCGGGACGGAGTCGGTCTATGGCTACACCTTC,CASSLFGTESVYGYTF
TRBV28,NA,many,TRBJ1-5,TGTGCCAGCAGTTCATCAGGGGCGGATCAGCCCCAGCATTTT,CASSSSGADQPQHF
TRBV5-1,TRBD1,few,TRBJ2-7,TGCGCCAGCAGCCGTTGGACAGGGGGAGACGAGCAGTACTTC,CASSRWTGGDEQYF
TRBV20-1,TRBD2,NA,TRBJ2-3,TGCAGTGCTACAGGACTAGACGGGCCCACAGATACGCAGTATTTT,CSATGLDGPTDTQYF
TRBV11-2,NA,many,TRBJ2-2,TGTGCCAGCAGCCGGAAGGCGGGCGGGGAGCTGTTTTTT,CASSRKAGGELFF
TRBV5-6,NA,many,TRBJ1-1,TGTGCCAGCAGCCCAGCCCGGGACCCGAACACTGAAGCTTTCTTT,CASSPARDPNTEAFF
TRBV6-1,NA,many,TRBJ1-6,TGTGCCAGCAGTGAAAAAGGGCAGATAAATTCACCCCTCCACTTT,CASSEKGQINSPLHF
TRBV11-3,TRBD2,NA,TRBJ2-1,TGTGCCAGCAGCACCCTGATGGGGACTAGCGGGCGAAGGCAGTTCTTC,CASSTLMGTSGRRQFF